These 7 T cell receptor beta chains were all obtained from the same sample, sequenced in a study of blood T cell repertoires in COVID-19. Method: immunoSEQ multiplex PCR; TCRdb's copy keeps in-frame clones and lacks some. The sample contains about 42,000 clones, 75% to 80% of which appear only once. Input material: peripheral blood. Receptor source: a woman aged 70 to 79 with acute or convalescent COVID-19.

The gene calls are TRBV9 and TRBJ2-5; TRBD2 agrees at 10 bases. With V trimmed by 2 bases and J by 4 bases, 8 bases remained unmatched. Germline V CDR1 and CDR2: SGDLS, YYNGEE. This CDR3 spans 16 amino acids. CDR3 bases: TGTGCCAGCAGCGTTCAAGCGGGGGGGCCTGGAGAGACCCAGTACTTC. Translation: CASSVQAGGPGETQYF.

This chain joins TRBV2 and TRBJ1-5, with D perhaps TRBD1 (6 bases). Trimming pared 8 bases from V and 0 bases from J, leaving 11 bases between. Germline CDR1 reads SNHLY; CDR2 reads FYNNEI. This CDR3 has 14 residues. The CDR3 sequence is CASGRQDSNQPQHF. In DNA form, the CDR3 reads TGTGCCAGCGGACGACAGGATAGCAATCAGCCCCAGCATTTT.

The chain recombines TRBV4-1 with TRBJ2-2; 7 nucleotides align to TRBD1. V lost 3 bases to trimming and J lost 2 bases; unmatched junction nucleotides: 6. Germline assignment: CDR1 MGHRA and CDR2 YSYEKL. The CDR3 contains 16 residues. CDR3 sequence reads: CASSQFGTDNTGELFF. The CDR3 bases are TGCGCCAGCAGCCAGTTCGGGACAGACAACACCGGGGAGCTGTTTTTT.

The rearrangement uses TRBV4-3 and TRBJ1-4; D is perhaps TRBD1 (6 bases). The V end lost 0 bases, the J end lost 7 bases, and 12 bases lay between the germline ends. This CDR3 contains 15 residues. Looked up from germline, CDR1 is LGHNA and CDR2 is YSLEER. The CDR3 coding sequence is TGCGCCAGCAGCCAAGACACCCGGACAGCTGAAAAACTGTTTTTT. This sequence encodes CASSQDTRTAEKLFF.

The chain carries TRBV19 and TRBJ2-5; possible D gene TRBD2, 6 bases. The CDR3 has 15 amino acids. Trimming took 4 bases from V and 4 from J, leaving 16 bases between them. CDR1 is LNHDA, CDR2 SQIVND, per germline (reference sequence). CDR3 amino acids: CASSTAGRPAETQYF. CDR3 DNA: TGTGCCAGTAGTACCGCGGGACGCCCCGCAGAGACCCAGTACTTC.

This chain uses TRBV5-6 with TRBJ1-3; D is unresolved. CDR1 and CDR2 (germline): SGHDT, YYEEEE. The CDR3 spans 14 residues. With 2 bases removed from V and 3 bases from J, the gap between germline ends came to 9 bases. In nucleotides, the CDR3 is TGTGCCAGCAGCTTAGAGGGCTTTGGAAACACCATATATTTT. It is translated as CASSLEGFGNTIYF.

The rearrangement links TRBV5-1 to TRBJ2-5, with 9 positions matching TRBD2. CDR1 and CDR2 (germline): SGHRS, YFSETQ. The CDR3 is made up of 13 amino acids. With V trimmed by 6 bases and J by 5 bases, 5 bases remained unmatched. The CDR3 loop is CASKRGERETQYF. CDR3 bases: TGCGCCAGCAAGCGGGGGGAGAGGGAGACCCAGTACTTC. The full variable domain, with the rest looked up from reference TRBV5-1 and TRBJ2-5, is KAGVTQTPRYLIKTRGQQVTLSCSPISGHRSVSWYQQTPGQGLQFLFEYFSETQRNKGNFPGRFSGRQFSNSRSEMNVSTLELGDSALYLCASKRGERETQYFGPGTRLLVL.